In its sample, the clone carrying this TCR beta chain was seen a few times. Antigen unknown. TCRdb itself ran the reads through MiXCR, one entry per CDR3 protein. The table shows about 100,000 distinct CDR3 sequences, with approximately 30% occurring only once. The data originate from a study of T cell repertoires in cytomegalovirus infection. In the study overall: HLA-B-restricted CMV epitopes that are well studied, plus recently identified HLA-C-restricted ones, were used by the study.

General study results and limits: CMV carriers with the relevant HLA were identified by cumulative public TCR beta family frequency. It was HLA-C-restricted CMV-specific TCR beta clonotypes that dominated the response ex vivo.

Sample: CD8+ T cells from cultured PBMCs, taken from culture after CMV antigen stimulation. This TCR came from a human donor in good health (CMV status not recorded). Some clones in this sample may be carry-over from other donors' samples.

This CDR3 is CAIPRAAFF. The CDR3 bases are TGTGCCATCCCTCGGGCAGCTTTCTTT. The V gene is TRBV2, the J gene TRBJ1-1; D gene uncertain. The CDR3 is 9 amino acids. The germline V and J ends were trimmed by 10 bases and 10 bases, with 10 bases remaining between them. Germline V gene sequence: CDR1 SNHLY, CDR2 FYNNEI.